This T cell receptor (beta chain) was documented in a study of OX40 agonist ivuxolimab in advanced cancers. The germline V gene has CDR1 KGHSH and CDR2 LQKENI. Trimming took 3 bases from V and 7 from J, leaving 16 bases between them. CDR3 length: 14 amino acids. Broader study findings: Among patients with partial responses at 0.1-3.0 mg/kg, clonal expansion was among the lowest.

TCRdb's table, derived via immunoSEQ multiplex PCR, lists solely in-frame clones and lacks some. The table records about 47,000 clones, about 76% of them present only once. About this clone itself: What it recognizes is unknown.

The J gene is TRBJ2-7, the V gene TRBV18, with D perhaps matching TRBD2 (5 bases). This clonotype originated in an adult with an advanced solid tumor such as melanoma, head and neck, liver or kidney cancer. Sample: CD4+ or CD8+ T cells sorted from blood, taken in a trial of the OX40 agonist ivuxolimab. CDR3 amino acids: CASSPGSGRGEQYV. The DNA for the CDR3 is TGTGCCAGCTCACCCGGCTCGGGGAGAGGGGAGCAGTACGTC.